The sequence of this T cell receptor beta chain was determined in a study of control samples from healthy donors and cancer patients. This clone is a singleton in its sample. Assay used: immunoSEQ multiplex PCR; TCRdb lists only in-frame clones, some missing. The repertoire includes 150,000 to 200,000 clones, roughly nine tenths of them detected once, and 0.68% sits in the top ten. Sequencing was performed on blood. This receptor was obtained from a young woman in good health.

CDR3 nucleotides: TGTGCCAGCAGCATCTCCCCACAGGGGCGAAGTAGTACGCAGTATTTT. Translating gives CASSISPQGRSSTQYF. The chain is built from TRBV21-1 and TRBJ2-3; the DNA was not compared with TRBD1, the D call given in the table. TRBV21-1 counts as a pseudogene. The CDR3 is 16 amino acids.